Below are 7 T cell receptor beta chains sequenced from a single sample in a study of cytomegalovirus exposure and HLA in healthy donors. The PCR had 60 Vbeta and 13 Jbeta primers. Assay used: immunoSEQ multiplex PCR; TCRdb lists only in-frame clones, some missing. The top ten hold 1.5% to 2% of the sample, which has some 160,000 clones, around 77% seen once. Sequenced material: PBMCs. The receptors stem from a woman aged 25 to 45 in good health and CMV-seronegative.

The CDR3 DNA reads TGTGCCAGCAGCTTAGCGCGGGGATATACGCAGTATTTT. Translated, it gives CASSLARGYTQYF. This chain uses TRBV7-2 with TRBJ2-3, with D perhaps matching TRBD2 (6 bases). Trimming stripped 0 bases from V and 7 bases from J, with 8 bases between. The CDR3 runs 13 residues. Germline V gene data show CDR1 as SGHTA and CDR2 as FQGNSA.

The chain combines TRBV6-1 with TRBJ1-2; maybe TRBD1 (5 bases). This CDR3 is built from 14 residues. Germline V gene lookup returns CDR1 MNHNS and CDR2 SASEGT. The germline V and J ends were trimmed by 6 bases and 2 bases, with 13 bases remaining between them. The CDR3 sequence: CASRTSGGNYGYTF. Here the CDR3 DNA reads TGTGCCAGCAGGACGTCCGGGGGAAACTATGGCTACACCTTC.

This clone was seen more than once but under ten times. The chain is built from TRBV5-6 and TRBJ2-7; maybe TRBD2 (5 bases). Germline V gene lookup returns CDR1 SGHDT and CDR2 YYEEEE. This CDR3 contains 13 residues. Deletions cut 2 bases from V and 6 bases from J, with 12 bases between. The CDR3 sequence: CASSFVASGEQYF. The CDR3 nucleotides are TGTGCCAGCAGCTTTGTGGCGAGCGGCGAGCAGTACTTC. Looking up the rest from reference TRBV5-6 and TRBJ2-7 gives the full variable domain: DAGVTQSPTHLIKTRGQQVTLRCSPKSGHDTVSWYQQALGQGPQFIFQYYEEEERQRGNFPDRFSGHQFPNYSSELNVNALLLGDSALYLCASSFVASGEQYFGPGTRLTVT.

This CDR3 reads CASSQVRGTAGNTIYF. The CDR3, as DNA: TGCGCCAGCAGCCAAGTAAGGGGCACAGCTGGAAACACCATATATTTT. The chain links TRBV4-3 to TRBJ1-3, with D maybe TRBD1 (5 bases). The length of the CDR3 is 16 residues. V lost 1 base, J lost 2 bases, and 12 bases lay in between. Germline loops: CDR1 LGHNA, CDR2 YSLEER.

The rearrangement joins TRBV5-4 to TRBJ1-1; 7 nucleotides agree with TRBD1. CDR1 SGHNT and CDR2 YYREEE come from the germline V gene (reference sequence). The V segment lost 0 bases and the J segment 0 bases; nucleotides outside the gene matches: 5. The length of the CDR3 is 16 residues. The CDR3, as DNA: TGTGCCAGCAGCTTGGTGGCAGGGGGAATGAACACTGAAGCTTTCTTT. Translated: CASSLVAGGMNTEAFF.

This clone was recorded a few times. V usage is TRBV28 and J usage is TRBJ2-2; D may be TRBD2 (6 bases). The CDR3 loop spans 15 amino acids. V was clipped by 5 bases and J by 1 base, with 11 bases between them. CDR1 is MDHEN, CDR2 SYDVKM, per germline. In DNA, the CDR3 is TGTGCCAGCAGTCGGACTACCGAGAACACCGGGGAGCTGTTTTTT. The encoded protein is CASSRTTENTGELFF.

This chain uses TRBV29-1 with TRBJ2-2, with TRBD2 matching 11 bases. CDR1 is SQVTM, CDR2 ANQGSEA, per germline. The CDR3 covers 13 residues. V gave up 2 bases and J gave up 13 bases; unmatched junction bases: 6. The chain's CDR3 is CSVERGTSGGLFF. CDR3 sequence (DNA): TGCAGCGTTGAAAGGGGGACTAGCGGAGGGCTGTTTTTT.